Detailed here is one T cell receptor (beta chain). Antigen unknown. The sample originates from a study of shared clonotypes between healthy human individuals. The ends lost 4 bases at V and 1 base at J; junction bases unmatched: 8. Germline V gene lookup returns CDR1 MNHEY and CDR2 SMNVEV (reference sequence). There are 16 residues in the CDR3. Whole-study findings and limits: Measured sharing among donors was expected to vary with sequencing depth.

The replicate PCRs on unsorted PBMC were given around 280 ng DNA, which is 25,000 to 30,000 T cell genomes. Profiled with immunoSEQ multiplex PCR; TCRdb holds only in-frame clones, not every one. The sample has around 500,000 clones; roughly three quarters are singletons. The TCR originated in a woman aged 40 to 50 in good health. Some clones in this sample may be carry-over from other donors' samples. The V call is TRBV27, the J call TRBJ2-5; 8 nucleotides agree with TRBD1. Sequencing was done on a sample of PBMCs. The CDR3 protein is CASSSLRTGLQETQYF. The CDR3, as DNA: TGTGCCAGCAGTTCCCTACGGACAGGGCTCCAAGAGACCCAGTACTTC.